This T cell receptor (beta chain) was sequenced for a study of T-cell reconstitution after alpha-beta-depleted transplantation in children. A TCRbeta library incorporating unique molecular identifiers was prepared. TCRdb independently ran MiXCR on the PCR reads; one entry per CDR3 protein. Of hundreds of thousands of distinct CDR3 sequences in the sample, around 19% are singletons; the top ten hold less than 4%. Germline V CDR1 and CDR2: PRHDT, FYEKMQ (reference sequence). Trimming at V came to 3 bases and at J to 3 bases, leaving 12 bases not matched to a gene. This CDR3 is 17 amino acids long. Sequences were derived from PBMCs from the stem cell graft donor, sampled from the stem cell graft. This clonotype originated in a human donor who donated a stem cell graft to a child with acute lymphoblastic leukemia. V gene TRBV13 combines with J gene TRBJ2-7, with TRBD2 identical over 9 bases. The CDR3 sequence: CASSLGLAGFAGYEQYF. The CDR3 DNA reads as TGTGCCAGCAGCTTGGGCCTAGCGGGATTCGCTGGCTACGAGCAGTACTTC.